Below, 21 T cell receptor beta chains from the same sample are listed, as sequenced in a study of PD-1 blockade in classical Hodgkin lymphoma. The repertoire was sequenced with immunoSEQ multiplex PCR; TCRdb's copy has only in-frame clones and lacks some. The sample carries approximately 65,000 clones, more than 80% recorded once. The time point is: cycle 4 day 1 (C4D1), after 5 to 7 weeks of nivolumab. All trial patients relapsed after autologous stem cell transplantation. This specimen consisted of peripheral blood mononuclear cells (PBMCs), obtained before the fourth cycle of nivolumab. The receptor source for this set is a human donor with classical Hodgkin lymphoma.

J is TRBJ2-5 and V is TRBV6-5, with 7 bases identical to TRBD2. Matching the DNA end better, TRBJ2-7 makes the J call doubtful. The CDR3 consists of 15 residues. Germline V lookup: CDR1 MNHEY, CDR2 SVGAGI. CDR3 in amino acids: CASSASGDLLYEQYF. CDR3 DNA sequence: TGTGCCAGCAGTGCCAGCGGGGATCTTCTATACGAGCAGTACTTC.

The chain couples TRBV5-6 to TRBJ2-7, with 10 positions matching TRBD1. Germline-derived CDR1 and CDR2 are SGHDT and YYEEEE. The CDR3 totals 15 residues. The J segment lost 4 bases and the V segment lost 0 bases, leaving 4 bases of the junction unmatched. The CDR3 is CASSLAGQGWYEQYF. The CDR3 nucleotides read TGTGCCAGCAGCTTGGCGGGACAGGGGTGGTACGAGCAGTACTTC.

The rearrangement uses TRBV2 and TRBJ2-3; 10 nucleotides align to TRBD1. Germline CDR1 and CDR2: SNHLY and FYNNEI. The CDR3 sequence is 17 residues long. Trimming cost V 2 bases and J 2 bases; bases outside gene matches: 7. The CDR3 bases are TGTGCCAGCAGTGAATCCGGGACAGGGGCCTTCACAGATACGCAGTATTTT. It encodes CASSESGTGAFTDTQYF.

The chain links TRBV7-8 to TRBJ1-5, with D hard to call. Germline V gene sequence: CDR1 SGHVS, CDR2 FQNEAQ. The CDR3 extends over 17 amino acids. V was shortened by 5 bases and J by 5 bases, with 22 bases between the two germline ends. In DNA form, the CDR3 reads TGTGCCAGCAGCCCAACTGGCTTTGATCCGTCGGATCAGCCCCAGCATTTT. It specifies CASSPTGFDPSDQPQHF.

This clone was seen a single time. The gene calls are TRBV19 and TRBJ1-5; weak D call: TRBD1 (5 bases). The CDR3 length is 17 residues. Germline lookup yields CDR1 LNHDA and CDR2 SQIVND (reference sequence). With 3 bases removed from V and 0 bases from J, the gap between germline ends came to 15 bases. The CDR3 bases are TGTGCCAGTAGTATGGGAGACAGATCTTATAGCAATCAGCCCCAGCATTTT. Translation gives CASSMGDRSYSNQPQHF.

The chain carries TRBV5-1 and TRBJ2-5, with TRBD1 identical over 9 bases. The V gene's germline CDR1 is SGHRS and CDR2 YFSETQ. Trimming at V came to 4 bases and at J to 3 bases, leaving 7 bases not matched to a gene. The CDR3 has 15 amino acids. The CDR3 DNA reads TGCGCCAGCAGCGGCCGGGACAGGGTGGAAGAGACCCAGTACTTC. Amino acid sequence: CASSGRDRVEETQYF.

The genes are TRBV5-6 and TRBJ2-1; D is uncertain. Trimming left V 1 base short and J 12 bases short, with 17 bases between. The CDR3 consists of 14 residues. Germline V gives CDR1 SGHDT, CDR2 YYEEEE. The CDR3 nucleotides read TGTGCCAGCAGCTTGAAACGGATTTGGGTAAGGCAGTTCTTC. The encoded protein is CASSLKRIWVRQFF.

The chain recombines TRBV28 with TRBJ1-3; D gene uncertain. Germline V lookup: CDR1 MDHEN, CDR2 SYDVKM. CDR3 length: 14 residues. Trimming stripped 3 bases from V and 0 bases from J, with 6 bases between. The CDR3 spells CASSFGFSGNTIYF. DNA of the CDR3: TGTGCCAGCAGTTTTGGATTCTCTGGAAACACCATATATTTT.

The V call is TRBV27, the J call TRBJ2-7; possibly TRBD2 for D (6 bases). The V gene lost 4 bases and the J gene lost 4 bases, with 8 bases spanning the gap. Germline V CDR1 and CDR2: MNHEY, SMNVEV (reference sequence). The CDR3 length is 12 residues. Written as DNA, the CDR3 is TGTGCCAGCAGTTCAAGCGGGTACGAGCAGTACTTC. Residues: CASSSSGYEQYF.

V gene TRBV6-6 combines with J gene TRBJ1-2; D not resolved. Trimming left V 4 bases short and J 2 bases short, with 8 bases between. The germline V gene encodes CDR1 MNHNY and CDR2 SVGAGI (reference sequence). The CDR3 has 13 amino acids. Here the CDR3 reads CASSLGLNYGYTF. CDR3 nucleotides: TGTGCCAGCAGTTTGGGCCTGAACTATGGCTACACCTTC.

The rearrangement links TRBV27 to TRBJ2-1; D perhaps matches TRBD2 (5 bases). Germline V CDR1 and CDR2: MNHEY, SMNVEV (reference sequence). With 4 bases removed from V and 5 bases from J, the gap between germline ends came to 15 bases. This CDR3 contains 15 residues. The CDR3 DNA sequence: TGTGCCAGCAGTTCACCGGGGAACTCGGACAATGAGCAGTTCTTC. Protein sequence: CASSSPGNSDNEQFF.

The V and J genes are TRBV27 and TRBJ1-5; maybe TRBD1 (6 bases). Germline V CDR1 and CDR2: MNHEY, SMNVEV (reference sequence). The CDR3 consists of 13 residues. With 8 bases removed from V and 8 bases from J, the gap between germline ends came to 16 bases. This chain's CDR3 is CASCDRLGEPQHF. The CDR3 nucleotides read TGTGCCAGCTGCGACAGGTTGGGGGAGCCCCAGCATTTT.

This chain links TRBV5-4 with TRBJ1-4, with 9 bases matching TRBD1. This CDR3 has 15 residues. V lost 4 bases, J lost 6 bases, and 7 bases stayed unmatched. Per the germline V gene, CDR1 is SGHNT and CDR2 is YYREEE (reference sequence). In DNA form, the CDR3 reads TGTGCCAGCAGCAACTCGGACAGGGGCTATGAAAAACTGTTTTTT. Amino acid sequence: CASSNSDRGYEKLFF.

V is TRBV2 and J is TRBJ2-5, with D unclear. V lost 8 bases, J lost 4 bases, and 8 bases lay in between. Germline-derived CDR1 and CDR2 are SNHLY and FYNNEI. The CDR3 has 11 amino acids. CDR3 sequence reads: CASLVRETQYF. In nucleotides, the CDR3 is TGTGCCAGCCTCGTTCGAGAGACCCAGTACTTC.

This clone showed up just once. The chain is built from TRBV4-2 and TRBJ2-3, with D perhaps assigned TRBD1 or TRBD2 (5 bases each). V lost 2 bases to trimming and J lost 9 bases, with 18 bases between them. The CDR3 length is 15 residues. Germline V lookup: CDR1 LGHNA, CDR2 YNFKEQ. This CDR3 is CASSQTGTLLPTQYF. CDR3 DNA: TGTGCCAGCAGCCAAACCGGGACGCTCCTACCCACGCAGTATTTT.

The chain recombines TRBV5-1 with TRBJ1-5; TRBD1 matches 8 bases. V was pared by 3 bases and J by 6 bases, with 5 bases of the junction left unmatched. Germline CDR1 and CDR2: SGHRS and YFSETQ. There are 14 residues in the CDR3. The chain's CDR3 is CASSYGQGTQPQHF. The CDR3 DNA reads TGCGCCAGCAGCTACGGACAGGGTACTCAGCCCCAGCATTTT.

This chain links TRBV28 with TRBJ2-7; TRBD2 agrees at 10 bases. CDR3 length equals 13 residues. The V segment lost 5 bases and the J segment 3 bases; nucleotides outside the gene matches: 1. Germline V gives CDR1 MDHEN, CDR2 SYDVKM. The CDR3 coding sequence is TGTGCCAGCAGTCTAGCGGGGGACTACGAGCAGTACTTC. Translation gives CASSLAGDYEQYF.

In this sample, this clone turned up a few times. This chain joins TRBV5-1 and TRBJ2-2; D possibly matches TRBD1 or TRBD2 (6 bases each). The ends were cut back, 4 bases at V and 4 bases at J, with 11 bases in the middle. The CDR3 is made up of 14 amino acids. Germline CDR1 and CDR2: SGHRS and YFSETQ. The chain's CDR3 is CASSAGHSTGELFF. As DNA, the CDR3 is TGCGCCAGCAGCGCGGGACATAGCACCGGGGAGCTGTTTTTT. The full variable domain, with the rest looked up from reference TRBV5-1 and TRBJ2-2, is KAGVTQTPRYLIKTRGQQVTLSCSPISGHRSVSWYQQTPGQGLQFLFEYFSETQRNKGNFPGRFSGRQFSNSRSEMNVSTLELGDSALYLCASSAGHSTGELFFGEGSRLTVL.

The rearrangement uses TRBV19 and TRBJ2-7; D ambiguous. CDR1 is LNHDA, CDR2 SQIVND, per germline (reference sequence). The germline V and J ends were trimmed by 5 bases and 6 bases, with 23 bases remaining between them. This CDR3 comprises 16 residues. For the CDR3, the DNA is TGTGCCAGTAGTCCCATCGTCCAGGCGGCCCATCGCGAGCAGTACTTC. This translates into CASSPIVQAAHREQYF.

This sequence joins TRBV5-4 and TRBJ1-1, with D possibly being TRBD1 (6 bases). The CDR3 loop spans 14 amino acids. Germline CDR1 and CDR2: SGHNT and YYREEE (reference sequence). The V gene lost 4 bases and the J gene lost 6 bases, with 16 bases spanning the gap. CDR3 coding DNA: TGTGCCAGCAGCCTCGGAAACAGGGAGGCTGAAGCTTTCTTT. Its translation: CASSLGNREAEAFF.

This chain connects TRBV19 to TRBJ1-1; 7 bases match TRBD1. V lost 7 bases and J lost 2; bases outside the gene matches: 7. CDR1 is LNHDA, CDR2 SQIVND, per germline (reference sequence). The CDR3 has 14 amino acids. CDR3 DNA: TGTGCCAGTACCATTACAGGGGTTAACACTGAAGCTTTCTTT. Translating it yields CASTITGVNTEAFF.